The present T cell receptor beta chain was sequenced within a study of blood T cell repertoires in COVID-19. Overall study: Donors in the United States, Italy and Spain gave samples during acute or convalescent COVID-19. PBMCs, B-cell-depleted T cells, or T cells were the source of the cDNA or gDNA that made up the material.

Profiling relied on immunoSEQ multiplex PCR, and the TCRdb table lists in-frame clones only, not all of them. The sample comprises some 460,000 clones, roughly 91% of which are singletons, and about 4.3% rests with the top ten. There are 16 residues in the CDR3. V lost 6 bases and J lost 2; bases outside the gene matches: 12. Per the germline V gene, CDR1 is SNHLY and CDR2 is FYNNEI. Sequences were obtained from peripheral blood. The sequence came from a woman between 25 and 40 years old with acute or convalescent COVID-19. The chain combines TRBV2 with TRBJ1-2; the match to TRBD1 covers 7 bases. CDR3 amino acids: CASSVIRGTVNYGYTF. The DNA of the CDR3 is TGTGCCAGCAGCGTGATAAGGGGGACAGTCAACTATGGCTACACCTTC.